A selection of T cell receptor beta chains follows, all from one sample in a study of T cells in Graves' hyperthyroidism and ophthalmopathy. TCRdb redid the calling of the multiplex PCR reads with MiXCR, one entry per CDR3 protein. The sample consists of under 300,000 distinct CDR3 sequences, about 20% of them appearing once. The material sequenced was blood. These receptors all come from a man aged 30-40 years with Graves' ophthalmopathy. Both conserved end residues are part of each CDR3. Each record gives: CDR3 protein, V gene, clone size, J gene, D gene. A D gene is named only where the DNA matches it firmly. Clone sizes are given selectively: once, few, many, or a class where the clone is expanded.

CDR3aa: CASSYLGGERGNAPQHF
v_gene: TRBV6-5
abundance: -
j_gene: TRBJ1-5
d_gene: -

CDR3aa: CASSPMENHYEQYF
v_gene: TRBV18
abundance: -
j_gene: TRBJ2-7
d_gene: -

CDR3aa: CASSFVAGGAGTGELFF
v_gene: TRBV5-1
abundance: -
j_gene: TRBJ2-2
d_gene: TRBD1

CDR3aa: CSAREQGAFTEAFF
v_gene: TRBV20-1
abundance: few
j_gene: TRBJ1-1
d_gene: TRBD1

CDR3aa: CASSFGGVAEAFF
v_gene: TRBV28
abundance: few
j_gene: TRBJ1-1
d_gene: -

CDR3aa: CASSLGAIGNTIYF
v_gene: TRBV18
abundance: few
j_gene: TRBJ1-3
d_gene: -

CDR3aa: CASSAGAPGPGANVLTF
v_gene: TRBV27
abundance: few
j_gene: TRBJ2-6
d_gene: -

CDR3aa: CASRPTGGYGNTIYF
v_gene: TRBV2
abundance: many
j_gene: TRBJ1-3
d_gene: TRBD1

CDR3aa: CASSHPGQGAYEQYF
v_gene: TRBV16
abundance: -
j_gene: TRBJ2-7
d_gene: TRBD1

CDR3aa: CASSREGGNSYEQYF
v_gene: TRBV12-3/TRBV12-4
abundance: many
j_gene: TRBJ2-7
d_gene: -

CDR3aa: CASSRTAGTGNNNEQFF
v_gene: TRBV3-1
abundance: many
j_gene: TRBJ2-1
d_gene: TRBD1

CDR3aa: CATSRDSGNTIYF
v_gene: TRBV15
abundance: few
j_gene: TRBJ1-3
d_gene: -

CDR3aa: CASSQILNTEAFF
v_gene: TRBV14
abundance: few
j_gene: TRBJ1-1
d_gene: -

CDR3aa: CASSDDSTDTQYF
v_gene: TRBV2
abundance: many
j_gene: TRBJ2-3
d_gene: -

CDR3aa: CASSGREKRSAALNNEQFF
v_gene: TRBV7-9
abundance: few
j_gene: TRBJ2-1
d_gene: -

CDR3aa: CASSSQPGQKYEQYF
v_gene: TRBV7-2
abundance: -
j_gene: TRBJ2-7
d_gene: TRBD1

CDR3aa: CASRETNEKLFF
v_gene: TRBV28
abundance: -
j_gene: TRBJ1-4
d_gene: -

CDR3aa: CASSPLDYPDTQYF
v_gene: TRBV18
abundance: few
j_gene: TRBJ2-3
d_gene: -

CDR3aa: CASSYLGNRHTGELFF
v_gene: TRBV6-5
abundance: -
j_gene: TRBJ2-2
d_gene: -

CDR3aa: CSAVQAKGLNNSPLHF
v_gene: TRBV20-1
abundance: -
j_gene: TRBJ1-6
d_gene: -

CDR3aa: CATSPDRNTGELFF
v_gene: TRBV24-1
abundance: -
j_gene: TRBJ2-2
d_gene: -

CDR3aa: CASSYEEGRTTNEKLFF
v_gene: TRBV6-6
abundance: many
j_gene: TRBJ1-4
d_gene: -

CDR3aa: CASRSRGEQFF
v_gene: TRBV6-1
abundance: -
j_gene: TRBJ2-1
d_gene: -

CDR3aa: CASSLASGRPDTQYF
v_gene: TRBV5-4
abundance: few
j_gene: TRBJ2-3
d_gene: TRBD2

CDR3aa: CAGRTDSYNEQFF
v_gene: TRBV30
abundance: many
j_gene: TRBJ2-1
d_gene: -

CDR3aa: CASIHTADTSYEQYF
v_gene: TRBV11-2
abundance: -
j_gene: TRBJ2-7
d_gene: -

CDR3aa: CSAPSPSTDTQYF
v_gene: TRBV20-1
abundance: -
j_gene: TRBJ2-3
d_gene: -